These T cell receptor beta chains were read from a single sample in a study of PD-L1 blockade in urothelial cancer. Sequencing used immunoSEQ multiplex PCR; TCRdb keeps in-frame clones, though not all of them. Altogether 100,000 to 150,000 clones are present, about 88% being singletons, with the ten largest covering 3.2%. Sequenced material: PBMCs, taken around atezolizumab (anti-PD-L1) treatment. The receptors were gathered from a man in his fifties or sixties with urothelial cancer. CDR3s include the opening cysteine and the closing phenylalanine or tryptophan. D genes are given only for firm matches. Rows may omit the clone size; those that give it use once, few, many or a size class.

CDR3nt	CDR3aa	v_gene	d_gene	abundance	j_gene
TGTGCCAGTAGTGCAGGCATCAATCAGCCCCAGCATTTT	CASSAGINQPQHF	TRBV19	-	-	TRBJ1-5
TGTGCCAGCAGAGAGCGGGAGAAGGAGTTCTTC	CASREREKEFF	TRBV2	TRBD2	-	TRBJ2-1
TGTGCCACCAACACCGGGACTCTCCTCGGGAATGAGCAGTTCTTC	CATNTGTLLGNEQFF	TRBV7-2	-	-	TRBJ2-1
TGTGCCAGCAGTTACTCATCAACCGCGGGCTACAATGAGCAGTTCTTC	CASSYSSTAGYNEQFF	TRBV6-5	-	-	TRBJ2-1
TGTGCCAGCTCCCCCCGGGTCCTAGAAGAGCAGTACTTC	CASSPRVLEEQYF	TRBV18	-	-	TRBJ2-7
TGTGCCAGCAGCTTAGCACCCGGACAGGTCAAACAGTACTTC	CASSLAPGQVKQYF	TRBV7-2	TRBD1	-	TRBJ2-4
TGTGCCAGCAGCCTCGACACTGACAATGAGCAGTTCTTC	CASSLDTDNEQFF	TRBV7-3	-	-	TRBJ2-1
TGTGCCAGCAGCCGACAGGGGTCAGGGGAAGAAAAACTGTTTTTT	CASSRQGSGEEKLFF	TRBV2	TRBD1	once	TRBJ1-4
TGTGCCAGCAGCACTGGCGGAACCACAGATACGCAGTATTTT	CASSTGGTTDTQYF	TRBV5-4	-	-	TRBJ2-3
TGTGCCAGCAGCGTAGGGGGGACTAGTTTAATCGGCGATGAGCAGTTCTTC	CASSVGGTSLIGDEQFF	TRBV9	TRBD2	-	TRBJ2-1
TGCGCCAGCAGCATAACGGGACAGGGTCCATCCTACGAGCAGTACTTC	CASSITGQGPSYEQYF	TRBV5-1	TRBD1	-	TRBJ2-7
TGTGCCAGCAGCCTAGGACAGGGCACAGATACGCAGTATTTT	CASSLGQGTDTQYF	TRBV9	TRBD1	-	TRBJ2-3
TGTGCCAGCAGTGATAGCTCTGGGGCCAACGTCCTGACTTTC	CASSDSSGANVLTF	TRBV27	-	-	TRBJ2-6
TGCGCCAGCAAGGCACTAGCGGGATTTACCGGGGAGCTGTTTTTT	CASKALAGFTGELFF	TRBV5-1	TRBD2	-	TRBJ2-2
TGCGCCAGCAGCCAAACGCACCCTGGAGGGACCCTCACAGATACGCAGTATTTT	CASSQTHPGGTLTDTQYF	TRBV4-1	-	-	TRBJ2-3
TGTGCCAGCTCTGACAGGGGTGCAACTAATGAAAAACTGTTTTTT	CASSDRGATNEKLFF	TRBV7-9	TRBD1	-	TRBJ1-4
TGTGCCAGCAGCCAAGTCAACTTTGACAATGAGCAGTTCTTC	CASSQVNFDNEQFF	TRBV4-2	-	-	TRBJ2-1
TGTGCCAGCAGCACCCGGACAGGTTTTTTGACTGAAGCTTTCTTT	CASSTRTGFLTEAFF	TRBV11-2	TRBD1	few	TRBJ1-1
TGTGCCAGCAGCTTGGCCACGGTTCCTGGAAACACCATATATTTT	CASSLATVPGNTIYF	TRBV5-5	-	-	TRBJ1-3
TGCGCCAGCAGCCCCGGACAGGGGGCCCGCGTCAACACTGAAGCTTTCTTT	CASSPGQGARVNTEAFF	TRBV5-1	TRBD1	few	TRBJ1-1
TGTGCCAGCAGTCCGGGACTAGCGGGAAGCTCCTACGAGCAGTACTTC	CASSPGLAGSSYEQYF	TRBV5-4	TRBD2	-	TRBJ2-7
TGTGCCAGCAGAGTAGGGGGGACAGGGGCCTACGAGCAGTACTTC	CASRVGGTGAYEQYF	TRBV28	TRBD1	-	TRBJ2-7
TGTGCCAGCAGCTTCAGCGGGAGCGGGGCTGAGCAGTTCTTC	CASSFSGSGAEQFF	TRBV7-2	TRBD2	-	TRBJ2-1
TGTGCCAGCAGCTTCACAGGGGTCCAGAGGTCCTATAATTCACCCCTCCACTTT	CASSFTGVQRSYNSPLHF	TRBV5-4	TRBD1	-	TRBJ1-6
TGTGCCTGGAGCAAAAGACAGGGGCCGAACACTGAAGCTTTCTTT	CAWSKRQGPNTEAFF	TRBV30	TRBD1	-	TRBJ1-1
TGTGCCAGCAGCAGGGCAGGACCGTTAGGCTACGAGCAGTACTTC	CASSRAGPLGYEQYF	TRBV6-5	-	-	TRBJ2-7
TGTGCCAGCTCCCCCCTACCCCAGGGGCCCCAGCATTTT	CASSPLPQGPQHF	TRBV6-1	-	-	TRBJ1-5
TGCGCCAGCAGCTTGCGGACAGGGGGACAGGGGAAAGGCTACACCTTC	CASSLRTGGQGKGYTF	TRBV5-1	TRBD1	-	TRBJ1-2
TGTGCCAGCAGCCAATCGGGTGCGCAGGGGGGAGCTTTCTTT	CASSQSGAQGGAFF	TRBV16	TRBD1	few	TRBJ1-1
TGTGCCAGCAGCTTGGTTGGGAGCTCCTACAATGAGCAGTTCTTC	CASSLVGSSYNEQFF	TRBV5-4	-	-	TRBJ2-1
TGTGCCAGTAGTATAGAGGGCGCTGGCTATGGCTACACCTTC	CASSIEGAGYGYTF	TRBV19	-	-	TRBJ1-2
TGTGCCACCACCAGGGACATCTCTGGAAACACCATATATTTT	CATTRDISGNTIYF	TRBV15	-	-	TRBJ1-3
TGTGCCAGCAGCTTAGAGCGGGGGCTTCGTGGCTATGGCTACACCTTC	CASSLERGLRGYGYTF	TRBV7-2	-	-	TRBJ1-2
TGTGCCAGCAGCCCACAGGGAGGGCCCGGCACTGAAGCTTTCTTT	CASSPQGGPGTEAFF	TRBV28	-	-	TRBJ1-1